This T cell receptor (beta chain) was captured in a study of blood T cell repertoires in COVID-19 (dated by TCRdb to 2020 to 2022). Regarding the complete study: Samples from collaborators originated in the United States, Italy and Spain and spanned both the acute and convalescent phases of COVID-19. The material from the prospective study consisted of cDNA or gDNA derived from T cells, B-cell-depleted T cells, or PBMCs. Subjects who had been exposed to COVID-19, were actively infected with it, or had recovered from it provided the deeply sampled blood TCRbeta repertoires that made up the dataset. A freely available public database, intended as a resource for researchers studying the immune response to SARS-CoV-2, is where the repertoires were released. Samples were obtained from the ongoing ImmuneRACE study (first 160 participants) and from about 1,300 subjects provided by 6 global collaborators. A de-identified subject ID, COVID-19 status, age in years and sex were almost always included in the sample metadata. Where available, HLA class I and class II types were obtained from metadata supplied by the sample provider rather than from assay-based typing. The paper as a whole reports these results and caveats: The amount of clinical and demographic metadata varied by source and participant and was provided uncurated.

TCRbeta CDR3 regions were amplified from genomic DNA using the immunoSEQ Assay, a bias-controlled multiplex PCR. As for the authors' bioinformatics: Nucleated cell counts per sample were estimated from amplification of reference gene primers within the assay. Sequence reads were collapsed and filtered to measure the absolute abundance of every unique TCRbeta CDR3 rearrangement. For each sample, productive Simpson clonality was calculated as the square root of Simpson's diversity index over productive rearrangements. Sourced from immuneACCESS, this table was stored by TCRdb with only in-frame sequences that have V and J called. A share of the clones is absent; for the studies checked, an unresolved V gene accounts for under half, and the remainder has no known explanation. That table furnishes V, J and clone size, whereas the DNA furnished D and trimming. A total of 210,000 or so clones appear in this sample, approximately 84% of them only once. The ten biggest clones cover about 8% of the sample.

As concerns this clone: Its antigen target is currently unknown. Per-base quality was not reported, and no clone a single base away is much larger than it.

The V end loses 3 bases and the J end loses 7 bases, and a stretch of 19 bases separates them. The CDR3 goes from the cysteine to the phenylalanine over 15 residues. The CDR3 DNA has 45 bases and is translated from base 1. The germline V gene provides CDR1 SGHDT and CDR2 YYEEEE. The collaborating institutions used their own protocols to collect whole blood in K2EDTA tubes. For TCRbeta analysis, collaborators shipped samples as frozen whole blood, isolated PBMCs, or DNA extracted from either of those sample types. This chain joins TRBV5-6 to TRBJ1-1; perhaps TRBD1 is the D gene, with 6 bases matching. The specimen was peripheral blood. This TCR was sampled from a woman in her forties or fifties with active or convalescent COVID-19. In nucleotide form, the sequence is TGTGCCAGCAGCTCCAACCGGGACATCTATATTGAAGCTTTCTTT. This gives the protein CASSSNRDIYIEAFF.